This T cell receptor beta chain appears in the sequencing data of a study of control samples from healthy donors and cancer patients (TCRdb year 2020). A remark on this clone: What this receptor recognizes is not known. Base quality data are lacking; no much larger clone is found one base away. Different DNA sequences within this sample yield the same CDR3.

CDR1 and CDR2 (SGHTA, FQGNSA) derive from the germline V gene. The CDR3 sequence holds 14 residues, the cysteine and phenylalanine included. The retained sequence is limited to the CDR3, 42 bases, with the frame set at the first base. The junction carries 6 bases between V and J, which are trimmed by 1 base and 0 bases respectively. Receptors were amplified or captured by the immunoSEQ multiplex PCR assay. What TCRdb holds here is the immuneACCESS table cut down to in-frame rearrangements. Part of the clones is not present; checked against another copy, under half of the missing clones reflect an unresolved V gene, and the others are unexplained. This sample holds approximately 150,000 clones; less than 95% were observed only once. Around 15% of the sample comes from the top ten.

This chain joins TRBV7-2 to TRBJ2-5; the D segment might be TRBD1 or TRBD2, since each matches 5 bases. Sequencing was performed on PBMCs. This TCR was recovered from a man between 60 and 75 years old with colorectal cancer. The nucleotide sequence is TGTGCCAGCAGCTTAGGGGGGAACCAAGAGACCCAGTACTTC. Translated, it gives CASSLGGNQETQYF.